This TCR beta chain stems from a study of T-cell memory formation after mild COVID-19 (dated by TCRdb to the early 2020s). Broadly, across the study: TCR sequence clusters from the two donors were largely donor specific. The cohort was made up of two young adult volunteers, one female and one male, who were previously healthy. Longitudinal TCRalpha and TCRbeta repertoire sequencing tracked T-cell clones expanding and contracting after mild COVID-19 in two donors.

TCRdb lists the instrument as Illumina NovaSeq 6000. Using 5'RACE with constant-segment primers, TCRalpha and TCRbeta cDNA libraries were constructed, with sample barcodes and unique molecular identifiers added in the process. RNA was extracted from every sample with Trizol reagent. Libraries were amplified in two PCR steps, with a second sample barcode and Illumina TruSeq adapters added in the second step. The libraries were sequenced on an Illumina NovaSeq using 2 x 150 bp paired-end reads. In the authors' own workflow: With migec v1.2.7, reads were demultiplexed and then collapsed into UMI-guided consensus sequences. Using mixcr v2.1.11, UMI consensuses were aligned to TRA and TRB V and J templates and then assembled into clonotypes. Expanded or contracted clonotypes were those called significant by both edgeR and NoisET, with noise models trained on biological replicates. edgeR calls used a false discovery rate-adjusted p below 0.01 and a log2 fold-change threshold of 1. As an exploratory analysis of dynamics, max-normalized trajectories of the 1000 most abundant clonotypes were examined by PCA with hierarchical clustering. Each responding clone was given a CD4 or CD8 phenotype based on the CD4+ and CD8+ repertoires, which had been sequenced separately. The raw public reads went through TCRdb reprocessing: fastp at Q25, MiXCR clone calling, in-frame beta chains kept. Entries that share a CDR3 protein sequence are merged under the most common genes and DNA. These V and J calls are TCRdb output, not the study's own analysis. The sample table lists 560,000 or so distinct CDR3 sequences, around 16% of them with a count of one. The top ten clones comprise about 7.4% of the sample.

Ficoll-Paque density gradient centrifugation was the method used to isolate PBMCs. The sample holds a few counts of this clonotype. Its antigen is not yet known. No base quality information exists; no much larger clone differs at one position. Here is what the overall study found, with its caveats: Clones that contracted from day 15 to 85 showed balanced CD4/CD8 phenotypes, whereas a second wave of clones that expanded from day 15 to 37 leaned towards CD4+. Only a couple of mild cases were covered by the study, and larger cohorts that include severe cases with pre-infection samples were considered necessary. Whether the second-wave clones peaking on day 37 were SARS-CoV-2 specific was not confirmed. Some responding clones were detected in pre-infection memory, which suggested that pre-existing cross-reactive memory T cells had joined the SARS-CoV-2 response. Contracting CD4+ clones were located mainly in the CM and EM memory subsets, whereas CD8+ clones were found to be enriched in EMRA.

The sample consisted of PBMCs or a T cell subset sorted from them (not recorded which). This receptor was taken from an adult woman who had mild COVID-19 (a few samples of this study predate the infection). The sample titles of this study are shuffled in the database, so cell type and time point are left out; the donor was told from shared clones.

CDR3 region: CASSLDHLRQYF. DNA sequence: TGTGCCAGCAGCTTAGATCACCTGCGGCAGTACTTC. The rearrangement combines TRBV11-2 with TRBJ2-7, with the D gene not clear enough to name. Spanning cysteine to phenylalanine, the CDR3 consists of 12 amino acids. Here the CDR3 DNA is all that survives: 36 bases in frame from base 1. V and J lose 0 bases and 9 bases, and a span of 9 bases separates them. The germline V gene sets CDR1 to SGHAT and CDR2 to FQNNGV.